This T cell receptor (beta chain) came from a study of shared clonotypes between healthy human individuals. Study overall: Per-donor plates numbered three CD4 naive, three CD4 memory, two CD8 naive and one CD8 memory. Study-wide results and caveats: Though the depth was large, rarefaction showed that sorted-subset sequencing was incomplete.

Cells designated naive CD8 were CD45RO-negative and were positively selected for CCR7, with terminally differentiated effector memory CD45RA+ cells excluded. The J segment lost 4 bases and the V segment lost 5 bases, leaving 7 bases of the junction unmatched. The CDR3 length is 14 residues. Germline V gene data show CDR1 as SEHNR and CDR2 as FQNEAQ (reference sequence). Measured with immunoSEQ multiplex PCR; TCRdb has only the in-frame clones, and not every one. The sample holds over 2,000,000 clones, around 93% seen once. This clone was seen once. Its antigen is unknown. This TCR was recovered from a man younger than 35 in good health. Some clones in this sample may be carry-over from other donors' samples. Sample: naive CD8+ T cells from PBMCs. V gene TRBV7-9 combines with J gene TRBJ1-2, with 7 bases lining up with TRBD1. CDR3 amino acids: CASSLGQALYGYTF. CDR3 nucleotide sequence: TGTGCCAGCAGCCTTGGACAGGCGCTCTATGGCTACACCTTC.